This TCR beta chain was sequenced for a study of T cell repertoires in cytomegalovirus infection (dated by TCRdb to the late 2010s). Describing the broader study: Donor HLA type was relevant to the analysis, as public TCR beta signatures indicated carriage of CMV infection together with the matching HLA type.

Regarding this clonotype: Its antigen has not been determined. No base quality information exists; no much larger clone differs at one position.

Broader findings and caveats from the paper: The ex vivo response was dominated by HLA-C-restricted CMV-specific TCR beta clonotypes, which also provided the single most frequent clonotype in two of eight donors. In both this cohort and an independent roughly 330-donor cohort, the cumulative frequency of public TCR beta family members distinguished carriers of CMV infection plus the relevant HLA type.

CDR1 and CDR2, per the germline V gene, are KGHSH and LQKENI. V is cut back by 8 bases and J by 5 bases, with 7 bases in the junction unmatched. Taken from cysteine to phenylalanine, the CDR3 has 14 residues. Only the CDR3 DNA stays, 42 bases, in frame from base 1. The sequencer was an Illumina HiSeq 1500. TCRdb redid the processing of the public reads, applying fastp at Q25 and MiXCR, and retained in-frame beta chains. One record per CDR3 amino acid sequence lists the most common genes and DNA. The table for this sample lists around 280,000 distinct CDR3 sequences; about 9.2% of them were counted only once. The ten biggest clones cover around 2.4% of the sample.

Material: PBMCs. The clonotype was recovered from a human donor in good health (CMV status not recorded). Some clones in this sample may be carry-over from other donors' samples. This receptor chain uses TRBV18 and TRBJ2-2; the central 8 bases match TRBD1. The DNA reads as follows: TGTGCCAGCACGGGACAGGTTATGACCGGGGAGCTGTTTTTT. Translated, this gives CASTGQVMTGELFF.